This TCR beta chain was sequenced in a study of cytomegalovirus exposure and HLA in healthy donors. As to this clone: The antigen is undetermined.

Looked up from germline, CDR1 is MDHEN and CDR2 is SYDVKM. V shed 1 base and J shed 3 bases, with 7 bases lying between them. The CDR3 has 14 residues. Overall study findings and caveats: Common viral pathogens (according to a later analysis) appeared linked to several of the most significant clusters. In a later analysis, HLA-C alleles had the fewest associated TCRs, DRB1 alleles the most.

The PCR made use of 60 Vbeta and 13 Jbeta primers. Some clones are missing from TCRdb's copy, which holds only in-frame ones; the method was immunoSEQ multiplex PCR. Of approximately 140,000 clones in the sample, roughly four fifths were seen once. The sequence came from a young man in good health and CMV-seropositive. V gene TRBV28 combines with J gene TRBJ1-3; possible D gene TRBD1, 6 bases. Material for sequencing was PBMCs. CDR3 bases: TGTGCCAGCAGTTTATCAGGGGATGGAAACACCATATATTTT. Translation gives CASSLSGDGNTIYF.